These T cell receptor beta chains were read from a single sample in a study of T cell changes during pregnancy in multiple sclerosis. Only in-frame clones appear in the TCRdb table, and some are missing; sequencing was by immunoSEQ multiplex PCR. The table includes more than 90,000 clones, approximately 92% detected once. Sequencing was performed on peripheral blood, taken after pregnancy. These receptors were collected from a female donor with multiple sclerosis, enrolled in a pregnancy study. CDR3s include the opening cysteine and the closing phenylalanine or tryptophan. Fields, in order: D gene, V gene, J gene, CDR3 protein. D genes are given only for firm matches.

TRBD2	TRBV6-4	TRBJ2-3	CASSVSGGTDTQYF
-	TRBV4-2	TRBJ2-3	CASRQNAGRTDTQYF
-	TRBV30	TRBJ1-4	CAWSIGRRQEKLFF
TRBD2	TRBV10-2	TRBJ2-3	CASAGLAGSDTQYF
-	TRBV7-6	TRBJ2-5	CASSRGAWETQYF
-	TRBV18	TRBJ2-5	CASSPAANQETQYF
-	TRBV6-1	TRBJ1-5	CASSEPSGTSYQPQHF
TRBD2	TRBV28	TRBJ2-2	CASSQGLAGGPAGELFF
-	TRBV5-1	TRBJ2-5	CASAQDSPKGTQYF
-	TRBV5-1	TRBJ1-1	CASSSNMNTEAFF
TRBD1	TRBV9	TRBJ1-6	CASSPRGQGEIPTLHF
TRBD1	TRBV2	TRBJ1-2	CASSGDSLYGYTF
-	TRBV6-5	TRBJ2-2	CASSLAGELFF
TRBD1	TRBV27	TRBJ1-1	CASSFSRGQISTSEAFF
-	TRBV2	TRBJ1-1	CASSIQVRDFMDTEAFF
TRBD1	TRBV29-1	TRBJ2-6	CSVTPGTGGSYSGANVLTF
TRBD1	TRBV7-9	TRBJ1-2	CASGPTGQGPYGYTF
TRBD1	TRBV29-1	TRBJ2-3	CSVEWDRETYTQYF
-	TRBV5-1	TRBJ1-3	CASSSTPGTGNTIYF
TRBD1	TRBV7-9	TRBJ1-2	CASNSGQTLLTNYGYTF
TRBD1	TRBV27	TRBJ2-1	CASSLATGGYNEQFF
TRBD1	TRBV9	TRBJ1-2	CASSPVFSSWDSYGYTF
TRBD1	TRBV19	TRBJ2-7	CASSVDRGSSYEQYF
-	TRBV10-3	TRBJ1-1	CAISDTPTQDTEAFF
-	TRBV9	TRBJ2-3	CASSVLLYTDTQYF
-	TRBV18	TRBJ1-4	CASSPPRVTDNEKLFF
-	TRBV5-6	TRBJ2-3	CASSSGVEEYF
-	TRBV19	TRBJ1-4	CASSIGTAATNEKLFF
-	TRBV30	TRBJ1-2	CAWSILDGDYGYTF
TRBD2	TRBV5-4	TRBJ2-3	CASSLELAGEVDTQYF